This TCR beta chain was found in a study of cytomegalovirus exposure and HLA in healthy donors. As for this clone: Germline is not matched at one junction end, which may reflect a read error.

Researchers ran the PCR with 60 Vbeta and 13 Jbeta primers. The data were produced by immunoSEQ multiplex PCR, yet TCRdb's version contains in-frame clones alone and is incomplete. Here the sample spans approximately 89,000 clones, around four fifths being singletons. CDR1 SGHRS and CDR2 YFSETQ come from the germline V gene. The CDR3 totals 14 residues. This chain joins TRBV5-1 and TRBJ1-4; the match to TRBD1 covers 9 bases. This receptor was identified in a male donor in good health and CMV-seronegative. Source material: PBMCs. CDR3 amino acids: CASRVGQGYEKLFF. CDR3 DNA: TGCGCAAGCAGGGTGGGACAGGGATATGAAAAACTGTTTTTT.